A selection of T cell receptor beta chains follows, all from one sample in a study of blood T cell repertoires in COVID-19. This table comes from immunoSEQ multiplex PCR, and its TCRdb copy is limited to in-frame clones, with some not included. The sample records 150,000 or so clones, more than 70% being singletons. Sequenced sample: peripheral blood. These receptors were taken from a woman aged 55 to 70 with acute or convalescent COVID-19. The CDR3 runs from the conserved cysteine through the conserved F or W. D genes are given only for firm matches. The size entry is marked missing in some rows and otherwise reads once, few, many or a size class.

d_call	clone_size	j_call	v_call	cdr3_aa	cdr3_nt
NA	NA	TRBJ2-5	TRBV3-1/TRBV3-2	CASSRGLQETQYF	TGTGCCAGCAGCCGGGGACTCCAAGAGACCCAGTACTTC
TRBD2	NA	TRBJ2-3	TRBV4-1	CASSRTLAGGITDTQYF	TGCGCCAGCAGCCGTACCCTAGCGGGGGGGATTACAGATACGCAGTATTTT
TRBD2	NA	TRBJ2-1	TRBV27	CASSTLAGEQFF	TGTGCCAGCAGTACGCTAGCGGGTGAGCAGTTCTTC
TRBD1	NA	TRBJ1-2	TRBV7-9	CASSSTGTGLYGYTF	TGTGCCAGCAGTTCTACCGGGACAGGGCTCTATGGCTACACCTTC
TRBD2	NA	TRBJ2-5	TRBV7-8	CASSFPTSGGPLETQYF	TGTGCCAGCAGCTTTCCGACTAGCGGGGGACCTTTGGAGACCCAGTACTTC
NA	few	TRBJ1-1	TRBV4-1	CASSQGPEPMNTEAFF	TGCGCCAGCAGCCAGGGGCCAGAACCTATGAACACTGAAGCTTTCTTT
NA	once	TRBJ2-5	TRBV19	CASSPQGLPETQYF	TGTGCCAGTAGTCCTCAGGGGCTCCCAGAGACCCAGTACTTC
TRBD2	once	TRBJ2-1	TRBV28	CASRASGGAYNEQFF	TGTGCCAGCAGAGCTAGCGGGGGGGCCTACAATGAGCAGTTCTTC
NA	NA	TRBJ1-5	TRBV15	CATSVSSSDSNQPQHF	TGTGCCACCAGCGTCAGTTCATCTGATAGCAATCAGCCCCAGCATTTT
TRBD1	many	TRBJ2-1	TRBV6-2/TRBV6-3	CASSYSKVDRGYNEQFF	TGTGCCAGCAGTTACTCGAAAGTGGACAGGGGTTACAATGAGCAGTTCTTC
NA	NA	TRBJ2-7	TRBV19	CASTGDSPYEQYF	TGTGCCAGTACCGGCGACAGCCCCTACGAGCAGTACTTC
NA	NA	TRBJ1-2	TRBV28	CASSTPRTPYGYTF	TGTGCCTCGTCCACTCCTAGGACACCCTATGGCTACACCTTC
NA	once	TRBJ2-3	TRBV19	CASSTVVGTDTQYF	TGTGCCAGTAGTACGGTGGTCGGCACAGATACGCAGTATTTT
TRBD1	NA	TRBJ1-6	TRBV14	CASSQGQGANSPLHF	TGTGCCAGCAGCCAAGGACAGGGAGCGAATTCACCCCTCCACTTT
TRBD2	NA	TRBJ2-5	TRBV30	CAWSVSIWGGETQYF	TGTGCCTGGAGTGTATCGATTTGGGGGGGAGAGACCCAGTACTTC
NA	NA	TRBJ1-2	TRBV25-1	CASSDVGQRDYGYTF	TGTGCCAGCAGTGACGTGGGACAACGGGACTATGGCTACACCTTC
NA	NA	TRBJ2-1	TRBV7-8	CASSPMSRQFF	TGTGCCAGCAGCCCCATGAGCCGACAGTTCTTC
NA	NA	TRBJ1-2	TRBV3-1/TRBV3-2	CASSQWGPGGAQGYTF	TGTGCCAGCAGCCAATGGGGGCCCGGGGGGGCGCAGGGCTACACCTTC
NA	NA	TRBJ1-2	TRBV18	CASSPSRGAPGYTF	TGTGCCAGCTCACCCTCTCGGGGGGCGCCTGGCTACACCTTC
TRBD1	NA	TRBJ2-5	TRBV28	CASFLTGTGGRETQYF	TGTGCCAGCTTCCTAACCGGGACAGGGGGCCGAGAGACCCAGTACTTC
NA	NA	TRBJ2-7	TRBV7-2	CASSLGQRVGEQYF	TGTGCCAGCAGCTTAGGACAGCGGGTGGGCGAGCAGTACTTC
TRBD2	NA	TRBJ2-3	TRBV10-3	CAIQLGLAGRTDTQYF	TGTGCCATCCAACTGGGACTAGCGGGCCGCACAGATACGCAGTATTTT
NA	few	TRBJ2-1	TRBV7-9	CASRPLGAGEQFF	TGTGCCAGCAGACCTTTAGGGGCTGGTGAGCAGTTCTTC
NA	NA	TRBJ2-5	TRBV9	CASSPLLAVQETQYF	TGTGCCAGCAGCCCTCTCCTAGCAGTCCAAGAGACCCAGTACTTC
TRBD1	NA	TRBJ2-3	TRBV12-5	CASGLGTGGRDTQYF	TGTGCTAGTGGTTTGGGGACAGGGGGACGAGATACGCAGTATTTT
NA	once	TRBJ1-1	TRBV24-1	CATRDSVNTEAFF	TGTGCCACCAGGGACTCAGTGAACACTGAAGCTTTCTTT
NA	NA	TRBJ2-5	TRBV29-1	CSVDHRAGETQYF	TGCAGCGTTGACCACAGGGCAGGGGAGACCCAGTACTTC
TRBD2	NA	TRBJ2-3	TRBV4-2	CASSPKRGGDTDTQYF	TGTGCCAGCAGCCCTAAGCGGGGGGGGGACACAGATACGCAGTATTTT
NA	few	TRBJ1-2	TRBV5-1	CASSFAGDYGYTF	TGCGCCAGCAGCTTTGCGGGGGACTATGGCTACACCTTC
TRBD1	few	TRBJ1-5	TRBV6-5	CAAGYRGLSNQPQHF	TGTGCCGCCGGTTACAGGGGGCTTAGCAATCAGCCCCAGCATTTT
TRBD1	NA	TRBJ1-6	TRBV5-1	CASSVGRDSYNSPLHF	TGCGCCAGCAGCGTCGGCCGGGACAGCTATAATTCACCCCTCCACTTT
NA	few	TRBJ2-2	TRBV3-1/TRBV3-2	CASSPGGGTRTGELFF	TGTGCCAGCAGCCCCGGCGGAGGGACGAGGACCGGGGAGCTGTTTTTT
TRBD1	NA	TRBJ1-2	TRBV28	CASSLGRTGGDGYTF	TGTGCCAGCAGTTTAGGGAGGACAGGGGGCGATGGCTACACCTTC
NA	NA	TRBJ2-5	TRBV5-1	CASSFRQTQETQYF	TGCGCCAGCAGCTTTCGACAGACCCAAGAGACCCAGTACTTC
NA	NA	TRBJ2-3	TRBV5-1	CASSLAQAPGTDTQYF	TGCGCCAGCAGCTTGGCCCAGGCGCCGGGCACAGATACGCAGTATTTT
NA	NA	TRBJ1-5	TRBV6-4	CASSVSRASQPQHF	TGTGCCAGCAGTGTCAGCAGGGCAAGTCAGCCCCAGCATTTT
NA	NA	TRBJ1-1	TRBV6-5	CASNRPETEAFF	TGTGCCAGCAACAGACCCGAGACTGAAGCTTTCTTT
TRBD1	NA	TRBJ1-2	TRBV28	CASSPARGARALEGYTF	TGTGCCAGCAGCCCAGCCAGGGGGGCCAGGGCACTAGAAGGCTACACCTTC
TRBD2	NA	TRBJ2-7	TRBV5-6	CASTRGAGVSYEQYF	TGTGCCAGCACCCGCGGGGCGGGGGTATCCTACGAGCAGTACTTC
NA	NA	TRBJ1-1	TRBV3-1/TRBV3-2	CASSQEGRGQAFF	TGTGCCAGCAGCCAAGAGGGGAGGGGCCAAGCTTTCTTT
NA	NA	TRBJ1-1	TRBV30	CAWSDSTIAAFF	TGTGCCTGGAGCGACTCGACCATTGCCGCTTTCTTT
NA	NA	TRBJ1-5	TRBV6-5	CASNPSPDINQPQHF	TGTGCCAGCAATCCTTCCCCGGACATAAATCAGCCCCAGCATTTT
NA	NA	TRBJ2-5	TRBV7-2	CASSLATGKGETQYF	TGTGCCAGCAGCTTAGCGACGGGAAAAGGGGAGACCCAGTACTTC
NA	once	TRBJ2-1	TRBV6-2/TRBV6-3	CASSLGGGQFF	TGTGCCAGCAGTTTAGGGGGGGGGCAGTTCTTC
TRBD1	NA	TRBJ1-5	TRBV6-5	CATEGAEPQHF	TGTGCCACCGAGGGGGCTGAGCCCCAGCATTTT
NA	once	TRBJ2-5	TRBV4-1	CASSPRTEETQYF	TGCGCCAGCAGCCCACGGACAGAAGAGACCCAGTACTTC
NA	NA	TRBJ1-6	TRBV3-1/TRBV3-2	CASSQDETWRNSPLHF	TGTGCCAGCAGCCAAGATGAGACCTGGAGGAATTCACCCCTCCACTTT
NA	NA	TRBJ1-4	TRBV6-5	CASSYSALPEKLFF	TGTGCCAGCAGTTACTCGGCTCTCCCCGAAAAACTGTTTTTT
TRBD1	NA	TRBJ2-7	TRBV5-1	CASSTGTGVGIYEQYF	TGCGCCAGCAGCACCGGGACAGGGGTTGGTATCTACGAGCAGTACTTC
NA	NA	TRBJ1-5	TRBV7-9	CASSLDSPNQPQHF	TGTGCCAGCAGCCTAGACAGTCCCAATCAGCCCCAGCATTTT
TRBD1	few	TRBJ1-2	TRBV6-5	CASSLQGVGYGYTF	TGTGCCAGCAGTCTCCAGGGGGTCGGCTATGGCTACACCTTC
NA	NA	TRBJ1-2	TRBV7-9	CASSPEAPTRGYTF	TGTGCCAGCAGCCCTGAAGCGCCTACGCGGGGCTACACCTTC
TRBD1	NA	TRBJ1-6	TRBV5-6	CASSHWDRGSSYNSPLHF	TGTGCCAGCAGCCACTGGGACAGGGGGAGCTCCTATAATTCACCCCTCCACTTT
NA	NA	TRBJ2-3	TRBV7-4	CASSLAVSDTDTQYF	TGTGCCAGCAGCTTAGCGGTGTCAGACACAGATACGCAGTATTTT
NA	once	TRBJ1-1	TRBV20-1	CSARGGAEAFF	TGCAGTGCTAGAGGGGGAGCTGAAGCTTTCTTT
NA	NA	TRBJ2-7	TRBV12-3/TRBV12-4	CASSLARGPQYF	TGTGCCAGCAGTTTAGCGCGAGGGCCCCAGTACTTC
NA	NA	TRBJ1-3	TRBV12-3/TRBV12-4	CASIEGGNTIYF	TGTGCCAGCATCGAGGGTGGAAACACCATATATTTT
NA	NA	TRBJ2-3	TRBV7-9	CASSLAGTFTDTQYF	TGTGCCAGCAGCTTAGCGGGCACATTCACAGATACGCAGTATTTT